This T cell receptor (beta chain) derives from a study of T-cell memory formation after mild COVID-19. This clonotype showed up just a few times. Its antigen is not known. TCR alpha and TCR beta cDNA libraries with sample barcodes and UMIs came from 5'RACE using constant-segment primers. In TCRdb, the 5' RACE reads were re-called with MiXCR into one record per CDR3 protein. The table records fewer than 650,000 distinct CDR3 sequences, about 22% of them present only once. Points from the study as a whole: The appearance of some responding clones in pre-infection memory suggested that cross-reactive memory joined.

Germline loops: CDR1 SGHTA, CDR2 FQGNSA. Losses at the gene ends were 6 bases for V and 2 bases for J; bases not matched to a gene: 3. This CDR3 spans 13 amino acids. Sequenced input: PBMCs or a T cell subset sorted from them (not recorded which). The TCR was taken from an adult woman who had mild COVID-19 (a few samples of this study predate the infection). Cell type and time point are not known. V usage is TRBV7-2 and J usage is TRBJ1-1, with 7 bases identical to TRBD1. CDR3: CASRRDSNTEAFF. CDR3 sequence (DNA): TGTGCCAGCAGGCGGGACAGCAACACTGAAGCTTTCTTT.